This TCR beta chain was obtained from a study of T cells of healthy individuals. Trimming removed 1 base at V and 7 bases at J, with 16 bases between. This CDR3 comprises 15 residues. This clonotype was picked up many times. Each CDR3 protein is one row after TCRdb ran MiXCR on the 5' RACE reads. The sample contains tens of thousands of distinct CDR3 sequences, 15% to 20% of which appear only once. The chain recombines TRBV12-3 or TRBV12-4 with TRBJ1-2, with a possible D match to TRBD1 (5 bases). The TCR was taken from a human donor in good health. In DNA form, the CDR3 reads TGTGCCAGCAGTTTAGTCGGGGCCCAGGGAGGTGGCTACACCTTC. Translation: CASSLVGAQGGGYTF.